This T cell receptor beta chain was observed in a study of blood T cells in healthy people across ages. Across the study: The template switching approach captured approximately one barcoded beta molecule for every two T cells.

This clonotype was counted a few times. What it recognizes is unknown. Combining a sample-barcoded 5' primer with a J-beta primer mix, a second PCR ran for about 7 to 12 cycles. Unique molecular identifiers of 12 random nucleotides labeled each cDNA. TCRdb passed the 5' RACE reads through MiXCR, listing each CDR3 protein once. The sample has under 1,000,000 distinct CDR3 sequences, less than 60% seen once. Study findings and constraints: The authors considered diversity estimates from one million T cells to be underestimates. In long-lived donors, naive CD4+ cell counts and diversity exceeded those of aged donors.

This CDR3 spans 15 amino acids. Trimming took off 1 base at V and 7 bases at J, with 16 bases between the two ends. The germline V gene encodes CDR1 LGHNA and CDR2 YNFKEQ. Sequencing was performed on blood. The source of this sequence is a man aged 80 or over in good health. V gene TRBV4-2 combines with J gene TRBJ1-1, with a weak D call TRBD1 (6 bases). The CDR3 region has the DNA TGTGCCAGCAGCCAAGGGATACAGGGCTCCCTTGAAGCTTTCTTT. It is translated as CASSQGIQGSLEAFF.